These T cell receptor beta chains were read from a single sample in a study of shared clonotypes between healthy human individuals. Generated by immunoSEQ multiplex PCR, the TCRdb table keeps only in-frame clones and is missing some. The sample has about 2 million clones; about 95% are singletons. Sequenced material: naive CD8+ T cells sorted from blood. The receptors were sampled from a man between 18 and 29 years old in good health. The conserved cysteine and the conserved F or W are not part of the CDR3 here.

J gene: TRBJ2-7; V gene: TRBV7-3; CDR3 protein: ASSLRDGRTIRGQY
J gene: TRBJ2-7; V gene: TRBV6-5; CDR3 protein: ASSYSGLDYEQY
J gene: TRBJ2-7; V gene: TRBV7-9; CDR3 protein: ASTAGSSEQY
J gene: TRBJ1-1; V gene: TRBV27; CDR3 protein: ASSLASLPNMNTEAF
J gene: TRBJ2-5; V gene: TRBV5-6; CDR3 protein: ASSLVTGFQETQY
J gene: TRBJ2-7; V gene: TRBV9; CDR3 protein: ASSVGPAYEQY
J gene: TRBJ2-5; V gene: TRBV5-5; CDR3 protein: ASSTGTGRETQY
J gene: TRBJ1-1; V gene: TRBV19; CDR3 protein: ASSPGTGLEAF
J gene: TRBJ2-3; V gene: TRBV7-7; CDR3 protein: ASSFSANPRDTQY
J gene: TRBJ2-2; V gene: TRBV30; CDR3 protein: AWTGSVGGELF
J gene: TRBJ1-2; V gene: TRBV7-9; CDR3 protein: ASSFKEAGANYGYT
J gene: TRBJ2-7; V gene: TRBV19; CDR3 protein: ASSIKPYEQY
J gene: TRBJ2-4; V gene: TRBV27; CDR3 protein: ASSLLPLAKNIQY
J gene: TRBJ2-1; V gene: TRBV28; CDR3 protein: ASSLRGPLGNEQF
J gene: TRBJ1-1; V gene: TRBV30; CDR3 protein: AWSVGVTEAF
J gene: TRBJ1-1; V gene: TRBV5-6; CDR3 protein: ASSYGTVEAF
J gene: TRBJ2-3; V gene: TRBV12-2; CDR3 protein: ASRLGSGSASTDTQY
J gene: TRBJ1-3; V gene: TRBV9; CDR3 protein: ASSVGVSNTIY
J gene: TRBJ2-2; V gene: TRBV4-1; CDR3 protein: ASSLGQNTGELF
J gene: TRBJ2-7; V gene: TRBV4-1; CDR3 protein: ASSQVIRDYEQY
J gene: TRBJ1-3; V gene: TRBV19; CDR3 protein: ASRGPRTVLSGNTIY
J gene: TRBJ1-2; V gene: TRBV6-5; CDR3 protein: ASKEGSGYT
J gene: TRBJ2-2; V gene: TRBV9; CDR3 protein: ASSVDVSGELF
J gene: TRBJ1-4; V gene: TRBV6-6; CDR3 protein: ASSQTGVGEKLF
J gene: TRBJ2-7; V gene: TRBV5-1; CDR3 protein: ASSLAGQNHYEQY
J gene: TRBJ2-5; V gene: TRBV27; CDR3 protein: ASSPLEAGGRETQY
J gene: TRBJ1-2; V gene: TRBV4-3; CDR3 protein: ASSQDTLGNYGYT
J gene: TRBJ2-7; V gene: TRBV7-2; CDR3 protein: ASSHGGPYEQY
J gene: TRBJ1-1; V gene: TRBV7-9; CDR3 protein: ASSLGPSEAF
J gene: TRBJ2-3; V gene: TRBV15; CDR3 protein: ATSPFPSGSGTDTQY
J gene: TRBJ2-3; V gene: TRBV13; CDR3 protein: ASSGTTVERGNPDTQY
J gene: TRBJ2-7; V gene: TRBV5-6; CDR3 protein: ASSRGASYEQY
J gene: TRBJ2-2; V gene: TRBV7-9; CDR3 protein: ASSLDSYTGELF
J gene: TRBJ1-1; V gene: TRBV7-9; CDR3 protein: ASTPKRTDKVGTEAF
J gene: TRBJ2-1; V gene: TRBV29-1; CDR3 protein: SVERQAPYNEQF
J gene: TRBJ2-7; V gene: TRBV19; CDR3 protein: ASSLRGSYEQY
J gene: TRBJ1-6; V gene: TRBV6-5; CDR3 protein: ALHSPLH
J gene: TRBJ2-3; V gene: TRBV28; CDR3 protein: ASSLGGSLTDTQY
J gene: TRBJ2-3; V gene: TRBV5-6; CDR3 protein: ASSLSGGGPVTDTQY
J gene: TRBJ1-2; V gene: TRBV6-4; CDR3 protein: ASSDPGHGYT
J gene: TRBJ1-1; V gene: TRBV27; CDR3 protein: ASSLAGPTEAF
J gene: TRBJ2-7; V gene: TRBV5-4; CDR3 protein: ASSLRLAGPYEQY
J gene: TRBJ2-7; V gene: TRBV28; CDR3 protein: ASSLSGRAYEQY
J gene: TRBJ2-7; V gene: TRBV11-3; CDR3 protein: ASSRRTDYEQY
J gene: TRBJ1-1; V gene: TRBV27; CDR3 protein: ASSELGLNTEAF
J gene: TRBJ1-2; V gene: TRBV5-6; CDR3 protein: ASSLDLDGYT
J gene: TRBJ2-1; V gene: TRBV2; CDR3 protein: ASKLDPAYNEQF
J gene: TRBJ1-5; V gene: TRBV5-6; CDR3 protein: ASSVGTAGSHQPQH
J gene: TRBJ2-7; V gene: TRBV11-2; CDR3 protein: ASKASGYEQY
J gene: TRBJ1-2; V gene: TRBV9; CDR3 protein: ASSATNYGYT
J gene: TRBJ2-1; V gene: TRBV7-9; CDR3 protein: ASSSPGVAPHEQF
J gene: TRBJ2-7; V gene: TRBV2; CDR3 protein: ASSEGGGRSYEQY
J gene: TRBJ2-7; V gene: TRBV5-6; CDR3 protein: ASSSQGYEQY